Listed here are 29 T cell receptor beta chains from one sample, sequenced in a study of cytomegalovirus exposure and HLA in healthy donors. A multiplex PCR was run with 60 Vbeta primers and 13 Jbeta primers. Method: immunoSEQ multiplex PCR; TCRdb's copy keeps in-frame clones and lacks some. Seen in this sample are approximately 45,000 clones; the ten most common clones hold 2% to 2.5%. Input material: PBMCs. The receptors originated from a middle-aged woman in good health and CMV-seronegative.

The CDR3 region has the DNA TGTGCCAGCAGTTTATTTGCAGGGACAACTAATGAAAAACTGTTTTTT. This encodes CASSLFAGTTNEKLFF. The chain couples TRBV28 to TRBJ1-4; D is perhaps TRBD1 (5 bases). V was clipped by 1 base and J by 0 bases, with 9 bases between them. The CDR3 totals 16 residues. Germline CDR1 MDHEN, CDR2 SYDVKM.

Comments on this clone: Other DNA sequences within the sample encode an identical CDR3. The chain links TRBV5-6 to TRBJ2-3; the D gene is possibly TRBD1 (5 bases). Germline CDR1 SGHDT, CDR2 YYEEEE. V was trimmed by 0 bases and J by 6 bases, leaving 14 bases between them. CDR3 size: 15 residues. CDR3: CASSLVSQGADTQYF. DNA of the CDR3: TGTGCCAGCAGCTTGGTGTCCCAGGGTGCTGATACGCAGTATTTT.

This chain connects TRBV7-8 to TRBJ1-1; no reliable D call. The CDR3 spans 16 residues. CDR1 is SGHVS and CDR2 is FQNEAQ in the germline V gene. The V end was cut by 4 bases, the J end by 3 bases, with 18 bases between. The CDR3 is CASSYSPGGEDTEAFF. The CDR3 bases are TGTGCCAGCAGCTACTCCCCGGGAGGAGAAGACACTGAAGCTTTCTTT.

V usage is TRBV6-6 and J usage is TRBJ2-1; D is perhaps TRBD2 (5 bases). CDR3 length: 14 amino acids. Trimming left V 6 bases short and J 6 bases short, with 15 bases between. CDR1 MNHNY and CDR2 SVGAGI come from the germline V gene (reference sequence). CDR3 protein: CASSLLGVANEQFF. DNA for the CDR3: TGTGCCAGCAGCCTATTGGGAGTAGCCAATGAGCAGTTCTTC.

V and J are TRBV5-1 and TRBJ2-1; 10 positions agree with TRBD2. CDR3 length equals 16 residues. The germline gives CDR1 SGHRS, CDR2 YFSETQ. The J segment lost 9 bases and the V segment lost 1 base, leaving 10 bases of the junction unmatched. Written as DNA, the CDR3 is TGCGCCAGCAGCTTGAGAGTAGCGGGAGGTGATGGTGAGCAGTTCTTC. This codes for CASSLRVAGGDGEQFF.

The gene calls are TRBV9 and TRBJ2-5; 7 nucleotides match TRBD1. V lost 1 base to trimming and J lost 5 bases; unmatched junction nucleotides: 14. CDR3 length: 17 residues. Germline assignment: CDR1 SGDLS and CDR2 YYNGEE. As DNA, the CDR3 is TGTGCCAGCAGCGTAAGGGGGTCAGGGGGATTGGATGAGACCCAGTACTTC. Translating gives CASSVRGSGGLDETQYF.

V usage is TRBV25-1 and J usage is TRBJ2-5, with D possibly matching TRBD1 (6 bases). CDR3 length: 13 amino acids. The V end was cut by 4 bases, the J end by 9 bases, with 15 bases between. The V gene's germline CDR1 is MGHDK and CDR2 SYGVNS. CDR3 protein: CASSATGPRPQYF. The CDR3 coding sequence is TGTGCCAGCAGTGCAACAGGGCCCCGGCCCCAGTACTTC.

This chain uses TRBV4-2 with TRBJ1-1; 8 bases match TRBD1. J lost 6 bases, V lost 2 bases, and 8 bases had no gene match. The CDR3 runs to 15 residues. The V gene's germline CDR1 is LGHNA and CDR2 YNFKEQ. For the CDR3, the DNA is TGTGCCAGCAGCCAATTACAGGGGGGATCTGCTGAAGCTTTCTTT. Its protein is CASSQLQGGSAEAFF.

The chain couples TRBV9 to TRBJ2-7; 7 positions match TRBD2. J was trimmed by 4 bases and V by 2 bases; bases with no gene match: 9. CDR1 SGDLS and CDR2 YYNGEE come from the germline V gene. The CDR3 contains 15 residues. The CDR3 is CASSVNGGSGYEQYF. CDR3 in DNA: TGTGCCAGCAGCGTGAACGGGGGGTCTGGATACGAGCAGTACTTC.

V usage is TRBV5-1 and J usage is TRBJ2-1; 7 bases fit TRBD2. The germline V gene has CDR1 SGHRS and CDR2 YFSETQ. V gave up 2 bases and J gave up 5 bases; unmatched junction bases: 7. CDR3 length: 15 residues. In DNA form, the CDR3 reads TGCGCCAGCAGCTTCGGCGGGAGCCTTGACAATGAGCAGTTCTTC. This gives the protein CASSFGGSLDNEQFF.

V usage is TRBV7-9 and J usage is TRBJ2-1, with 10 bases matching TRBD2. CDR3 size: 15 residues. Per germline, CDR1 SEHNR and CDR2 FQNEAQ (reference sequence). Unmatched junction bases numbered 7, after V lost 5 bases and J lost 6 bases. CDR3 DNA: TGTGCCAGCAGCGCGATCGGACTAGCGGTCAATGAGCAGTTCTTC. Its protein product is CASSAIGLAVNEQFF.

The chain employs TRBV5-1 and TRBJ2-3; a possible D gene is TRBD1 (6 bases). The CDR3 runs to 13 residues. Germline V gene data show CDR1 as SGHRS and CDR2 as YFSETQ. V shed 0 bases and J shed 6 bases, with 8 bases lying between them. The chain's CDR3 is CASSLVQGDTQYF. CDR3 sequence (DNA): TGCGCCAGCAGCTTGGTGCAGGGGGATACGCAGTATTTT.

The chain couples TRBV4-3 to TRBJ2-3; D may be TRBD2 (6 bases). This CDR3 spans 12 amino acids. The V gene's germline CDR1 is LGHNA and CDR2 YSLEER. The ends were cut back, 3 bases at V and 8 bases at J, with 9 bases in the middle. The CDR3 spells CASSQFGGTQYF. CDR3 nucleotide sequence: TGCGCCAGCAGCCAGTTCGGGGGTACGCAGTATTTT.

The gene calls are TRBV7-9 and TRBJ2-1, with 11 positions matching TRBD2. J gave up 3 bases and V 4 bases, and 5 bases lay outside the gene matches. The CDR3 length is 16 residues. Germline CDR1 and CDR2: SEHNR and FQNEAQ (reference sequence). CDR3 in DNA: TGTGCCAGCAGCTCCTCTAGCGGGAGGATCTACAATGAGCAGTTCTTC. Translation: CASSSSSGRIYNEQFF.

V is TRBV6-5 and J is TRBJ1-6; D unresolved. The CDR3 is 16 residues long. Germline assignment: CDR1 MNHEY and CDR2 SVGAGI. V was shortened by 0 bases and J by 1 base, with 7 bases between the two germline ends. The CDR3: CASSYSGVSYNSPLHF. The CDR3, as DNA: TGTGCCAGCAGTTACTCGGGAGTATCCTATAATTCACCCCTCCACTTT.

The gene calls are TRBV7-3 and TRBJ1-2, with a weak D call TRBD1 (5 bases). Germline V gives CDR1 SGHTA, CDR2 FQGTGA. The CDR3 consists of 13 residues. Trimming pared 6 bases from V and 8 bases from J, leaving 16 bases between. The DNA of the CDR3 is TGTGCCAGCAGGAACCCAGGGATGGGAGGCTACACCTTC. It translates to CASRNPGMGGYTF.

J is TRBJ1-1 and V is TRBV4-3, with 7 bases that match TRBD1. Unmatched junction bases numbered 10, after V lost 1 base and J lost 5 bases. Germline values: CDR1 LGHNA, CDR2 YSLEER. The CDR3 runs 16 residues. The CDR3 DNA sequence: TGCGCCAGCAGCCAAGGCCAACGGACAGGAGGGACTGAAGCTTTCTTT. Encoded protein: CASSQGQRTGGTEAFF.

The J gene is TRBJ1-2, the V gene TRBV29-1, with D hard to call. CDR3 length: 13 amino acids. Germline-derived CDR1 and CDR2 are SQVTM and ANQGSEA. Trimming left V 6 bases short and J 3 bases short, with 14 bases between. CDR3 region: CSVQNGRDYGYTF. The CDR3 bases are TGCAGCGTACAAAACGGGAGGGACTATGGCTACACCTTC.

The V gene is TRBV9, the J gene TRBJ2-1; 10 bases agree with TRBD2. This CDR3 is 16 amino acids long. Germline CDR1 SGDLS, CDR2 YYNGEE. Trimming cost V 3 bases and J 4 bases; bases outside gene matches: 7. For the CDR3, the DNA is TGTGCCAGCAGCGCCGGACTAGCGGACGTATACAATGAGCAGTTCTTC. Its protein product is CASSAGLADVYNEQFF.

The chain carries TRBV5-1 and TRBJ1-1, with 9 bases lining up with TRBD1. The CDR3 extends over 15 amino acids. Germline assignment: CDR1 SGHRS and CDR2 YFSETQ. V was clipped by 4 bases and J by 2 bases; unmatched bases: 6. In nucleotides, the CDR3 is TGCGCCAGCAGCACCTCGACAGGGGGTAACACTGAAGCTTTCTTT. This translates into CASSTSTGGNTEAFF.

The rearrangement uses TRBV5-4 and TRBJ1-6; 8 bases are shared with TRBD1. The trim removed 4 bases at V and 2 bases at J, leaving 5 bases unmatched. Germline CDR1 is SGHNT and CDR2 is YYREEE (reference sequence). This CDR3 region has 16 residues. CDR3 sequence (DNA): TGTGCCAGCAGCGATTCAGGGGGCACCTATAATTCACCCCTCCACTTT. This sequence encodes CASSDSGGTYNSPLHF.

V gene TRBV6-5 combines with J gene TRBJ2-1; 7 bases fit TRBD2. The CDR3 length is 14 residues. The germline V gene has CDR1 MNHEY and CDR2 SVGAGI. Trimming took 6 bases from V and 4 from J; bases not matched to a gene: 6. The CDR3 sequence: CASSQRGGYNEQFF. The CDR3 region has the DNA TGTGCCAGCAGCCAGCGGGGAGGGTACAATGAGCAGTTCTTC.

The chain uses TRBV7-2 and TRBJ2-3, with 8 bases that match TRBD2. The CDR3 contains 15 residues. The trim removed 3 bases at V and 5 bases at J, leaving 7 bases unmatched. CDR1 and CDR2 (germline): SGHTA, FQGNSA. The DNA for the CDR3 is TGTGCCAGCAGCTTCGCGGGGGGCCGGGGAGATACGCAGTATTTT. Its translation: CASSFAGGRGDTQYF.

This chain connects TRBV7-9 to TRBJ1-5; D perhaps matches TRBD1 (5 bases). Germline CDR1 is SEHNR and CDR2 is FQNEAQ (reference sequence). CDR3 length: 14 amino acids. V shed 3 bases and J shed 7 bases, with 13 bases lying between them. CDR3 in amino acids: CASSFGGDGQPQHF. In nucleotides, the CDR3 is TGTGCCAGCAGCTTTGGAGGGGATGGACAGCCCCAGCATTTT.

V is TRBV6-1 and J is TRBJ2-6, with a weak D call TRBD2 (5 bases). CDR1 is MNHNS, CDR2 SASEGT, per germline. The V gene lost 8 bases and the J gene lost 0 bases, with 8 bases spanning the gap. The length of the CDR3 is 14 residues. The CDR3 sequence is CASQEASGANVLTF. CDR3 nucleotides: TGTGCCAGCCAGGAGGCCTCTGGGGCCAACGTCCTGACTTTC.

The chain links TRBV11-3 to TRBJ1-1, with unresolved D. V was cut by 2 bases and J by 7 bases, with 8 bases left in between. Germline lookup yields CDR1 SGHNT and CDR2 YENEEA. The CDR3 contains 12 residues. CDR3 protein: CASSLIVNEAFF. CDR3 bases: TGTGCCAGCAGCTTAATAGTAAATGAAGCTTTCTTT.

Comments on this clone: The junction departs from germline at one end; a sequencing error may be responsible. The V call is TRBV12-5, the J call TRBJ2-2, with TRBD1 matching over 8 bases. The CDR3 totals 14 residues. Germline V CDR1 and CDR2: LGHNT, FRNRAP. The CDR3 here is CASGLRTGPGGLFF. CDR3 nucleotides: TGTGCTAGTGGTTTAAGGACAGGGCCCGGGGGGCTGTTTTTT.

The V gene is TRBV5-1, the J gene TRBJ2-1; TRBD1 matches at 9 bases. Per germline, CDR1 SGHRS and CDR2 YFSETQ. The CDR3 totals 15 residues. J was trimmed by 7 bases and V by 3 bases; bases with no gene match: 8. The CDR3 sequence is CASSYSGTGLNEQFF. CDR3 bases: TGCGCCAGCAGCTACTCCGGGACAGGGTTGAATGAGCAGTTCTTC.

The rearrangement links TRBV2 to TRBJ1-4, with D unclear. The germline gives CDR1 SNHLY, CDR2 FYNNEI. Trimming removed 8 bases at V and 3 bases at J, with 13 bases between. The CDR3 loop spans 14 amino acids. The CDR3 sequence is CASLLTIANEKLFF. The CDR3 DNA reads TGTGCCAGCCTGTTGACAATTGCTAATGAAAAACTGTTTTTT.